This T cell receptor beta chain is drawn from a study of OX40 agonist ivuxolimab in advanced cancers. The protocol was immunoSEQ multiplex PCR, while the TCRdb copy is restricted to in-frame clones and leaves out a portion. The sample shows about 120,000 clones, roughly nine tenths of them seen only once. The CDR3 is 15 amino acids. Trimming pared 4 bases from V and 2 bases from J, leaving 11 bases between. Germline CDR1 and CDR2: MDHEN and SYDVKM. Material: CD4+ or CD8+ T cells sorted from blood, obtained in a trial of the OX40 agonist ivuxolimab. The chain is built from TRBV28 and TRBJ1-4; D perhaps matches TRBD1 (6 bases). The TCR comes from an adult with an advanced solid tumor such as melanoma, head and neck, liver or kidney cancer. The CDR3 nucleotides read TGTGCCAGCAGTTGGACAGTCGGGACTAATGAAAAACTGTTTTTT. Protein sequence: CASSWTVGTNEKLFF.